This is a list of T cell receptor beta chains from one sample in a study of cytomegalovirus exposure and HLA in healthy donors. Data came from immunoSEQ multiplex PCR; TCRdb stores just in-frame clones and leaves some out. The data hold roughly 150,000 clones, with 82% observed a single time. Source material: PBMCs. The receptors stem from a woman in her forties or fifties in good health and CMV-seropositive. CDR3s include the opening cysteine and the closing phenylalanine or tryptophan. Each record gives: D gene, clone size, V gene, J gene, CDR3 DNA, CDR3 protein. The D gene is left open where the match is weak. Expanded clones are given a class, and other clones once, few, many or no size at all.

d_call: TRBD1
clone_size: NA
v_call: TRBV7-6
j_call: TRBJ2-2
cdr3_nt: TGTGCCAGCAGCTTAAGGTCAGGGACAGGGACTAACACCGGGGAGCTGTTTTTT
cdr3_aa: CASSLRSGTGTNTGELFF

d_call: TRBD1
clone_size: NA
v_call: TRBV9
j_call: TRBJ1-4
cdr3_nt: TGTGCCAGCAGCTATACAGGGGGAGATAATGAAAAACTGTTTTTT
cdr3_aa: CASSYTGGDNEKLFF

d_call: TRBD1
clone_size: NA
v_call: TRBV6-1
j_call: TRBJ1-6
cdr3_nt: TGTGCCAGCAGTGCCGGGACAGGGGGCGCCCGGAATTCACCCCTCCACTTT
cdr3_aa: CASSAGTGGARNSPLHF

d_call: TRBD1
clone_size: NA
v_call: TRBV7-8
j_call: TRBJ1-2
cdr3_nt: TGTGCCAGCAGCCCCGGACAGGGCGGCTATGGCTACACCTTC
cdr3_aa: CASSPGQGGYGYTF

d_call: NA
clone_size: NA
v_call: TRBV27
j_call: TRBJ2-7
cdr3_nt: TGTGCCAGCAGTTTACATTCCACCTACGAGCAGTACTTC
cdr3_aa: CASSLHSTYEQYF

d_call: NA
clone_size: NA
v_call: TRBV5-1
j_call: TRBJ1-1
cdr3_nt: TGCGCCAGCAGTGGGGGGATGAACACTGAAGCTTTCTTT
cdr3_aa: CASSGGMNTEAFF

d_call: NA
clone_size: NA
v_call: TRBV7-9
j_call: TRBJ2-7
cdr3_nt: TGTGCCAGCAGCTTGGACAACTACGAGCAGTACTTC
cdr3_aa: CASSLDNYEQYF

d_call: NA
clone_size: NA
v_call: TRBV10-3
j_call: TRBJ2-7
cdr3_nt: TGTGCCATCGGCGGGTTTTCCGACGAGCAGTACTTC
cdr3_aa: CAIGGFSDEQYF

d_call: TRBD1
clone_size: NA
v_call: TRBV6-6
j_call: TRBJ2-5
cdr3_nt: TGTGCCAGCAAAAGGGACAGCAGTAAGGAGACCCAGTACTTC
cdr3_aa: CASKRDSSKETQYF

d_call: NA
clone_size: NA
v_call: TRBV27
j_call: TRBJ2-6
cdr3_nt: TGTGCCAGCAGTTTAGCTCTTACAGGGTTCTCTGGGGCCAACGTCCTGACTTTC
cdr3_aa: CASSLALTGFSGANVLTF

d_call: NA
clone_size: NA
v_call: TRBV29-1
j_call: TRBJ2-7
cdr3_nt: TGCAGCGTTGCTTACGGGAGCGACGAGCAGTACTTC
cdr3_aa: CSVAYGSDEQYF

d_call: TRBD1
clone_size: NA
v_call: TRBV29-1
j_call: TRBJ2-7
cdr3_nt: TGCAGCGTGGGTGGGACAGGGCATTCGTACGAGCAGTACTTC
cdr3_aa: CSVGGTGHSYEQYF

d_call: NA
clone_size: NA
v_call: TRBV5-4
j_call: TRBJ2-4
cdr3_nt: TGTGCCAGCAGCTTGGCCCAGGGGCCAGTCAAAAACATTCAGTACTTC
cdr3_aa: CASSLAQGPVKNIQYF

d_call: NA
clone_size: NA
v_call: TRBV7-9
j_call: TRBJ2-7
cdr3_nt: TGTGCCAGCAGCGCCGGGTTGGGCTCCTACGAGCAGTACTTC
cdr3_aa: CASSAGLGSYEQYF

d_call: NA
clone_size: NA
v_call: TRBV9
j_call: TRBJ2-3
cdr3_nt: TGTGCCAGCAGCCCCTCGGGGTATCTCACAGATACGCAGTATTTT
cdr3_aa: CASSPSGYLTDTQYF

d_call: NA
clone_size: NA
v_call: TRBV12-5
j_call: TRBJ2-3
cdr3_nt: TGTGCTAGTGGTTTGGTAGAGGCAAGGCCAGATACGCAGTATTTT
cdr3_aa: CASGLVEARPDTQYF

d_call: NA
clone_size: NA
v_call: TRBV10-2
j_call: TRBJ1-5
cdr3_nt: TGCGCCAGCAGGGGGGCCGGGGATCAGCCCCAGCATTTT
cdr3_aa: CASRGAGDQPQHF

d_call: TRBD1
clone_size: once
v_call: TRBV2
j_call: TRBJ2-1
cdr3_nt: TGTGCCGCACTAAATACCGGGACAGGGGTAGACAATGAGCAGTTCTTC
cdr3_aa: CAALNTGTGVDNEQFF

d_call: TRBD1
clone_size: NA
v_call: TRBV29-1
j_call: TRBJ1-1
cdr3_nt: TGCAGCGTTTCCGGGACAGGGGTCGGGAACACTGAAGCTTTCTTT
cdr3_aa: CSVSGTGVGNTEAFF

d_call: NA
clone_size: NA
v_call: TRBV9
j_call: TRBJ1-2
cdr3_nt: TGTGCCAGCAGGGCAGGGGATGGGATGCGGGGCTACACCTTC
cdr3_aa: CASRAGDGMRGYTF

d_call: NA
clone_size: NA
v_call: TRBV30
j_call: TRBJ1-1
cdr3_nt: TGTGCCTGGAGTGTACAAGGACTTAACACTGAAGCTTTCTTT
cdr3_aa: CAWSVQGLNTEAFF

d_call: NA
clone_size: NA
v_call: TRBV5-1
j_call: TRBJ2-5
cdr3_nt: TGCGCCAGCAGCTTGAAGCGGCAAGAGACCCAGTACTTC
cdr3_aa: CASSLKRQETQYF

d_call: NA
clone_size: NA
v_call: TRBV4-1
j_call: TRBJ2-3
cdr3_nt: TGTGCCAGCAGCCAAGAGTTAAGCACAGATACGCAGTATTTT
cdr3_aa: CASSQELSTDTQYF

d_call: NA
clone_size: NA
v_call: TRBV6-6
j_call: TRBJ1-1
cdr3_nt: TGTGCCAGCTCGCTGGGGGCGACGAACGCTGAAGCTTTCTTT
cdr3_aa: CASSLGATNAEAFF

d_call: NA
clone_size: few
v_call: TRBV4-2
j_call: TRBJ1-1
cdr3_nt: TGTGCCAGCAGCCAAGGGGGCCTGAACACTGAAGCTTTCTTT
cdr3_aa: CASSQGGLNTEAFF